The 21 T cell receptor beta chains below were found in one sample sequenced in a study of cytomegalovirus exposure and HLA in healthy donors. It was with 60 Vbeta and 13 Jbeta primers that the PCR ran. Clones were sequenced by immunoSEQ multiplex PCR, and TCRdb holds only the in-frame ones, with some missing. This table has about 150,000 clones, around 79% appearing once. Sequencing was carried out using PBMCs. All receptors derive from a human donor in good health.

This chain joins TRBV2 and TRBJ2-7, with TRBD2 as a possible D gene (6 bases). Germline V CDR1 and CDR2: SNHLY, FYNNEI. V lost 5 bases and J 3 bases, leaving 11 bases between the germline ends. This CDR3 is 13 amino acids long. CDR3 region: CASSFVTSYEQYF. DNA for the CDR3: TGTGCCAGCAGTTTCGTGACTAGCTACGAGCAGTACTTC.

The chain recombines TRBV19 with TRBJ2-2, with D possibly matching TRBD1 (6 bases). CDR1 is LNHDA and CDR2 is SQIVND in the germline V gene (reference sequence). CDR3 length equals 14 residues. The V and J ends lost 5 bases and 5 bases respectively, with 12 bases between them. CDR3 bases: TGTGCCAGTAGTTCCTACAGGGTAACCGGGGAGCTGTTTTTT. Translated: CASSSYRVTGELFF.

The rearrangement links TRBV10-3 to TRBJ2-3; TRBD1 matches at 11 bases. CDR1 is ENHRY and CDR2 is SYGVKD in the germline V gene. The CDR3 contains 15 residues. Trimming removed 6 bases from V and 2 bases from J; junction bases left unmatched: 4. The CDR3 bases are TGTGCCATCAGCGCGGACAGGGGGCTCACAGATACGCAGTATTTT. Protein sequence: CAISADRGLTDTQYF.

This chain connects TRBV4-1 to TRBJ2-1, with TRBD1 matching 8 bases. Germline V gene sequence: CDR1 MGHRA, CDR2 YSYEKL. The trim removed 1 base at V and 5 bases at J, leaving 4 bases unmatched. The CDR3 consists of 15 residues. The CDR3 loop reads CASSQGQGINNEQFF. As DNA, the CDR3 is TGCGCCAGCAGCCAAGGACAGGGGATCAACAATGAGCAGTTCTTC.

In this sample, this clone turned up a few times. The chain is built from TRBV6-1 and TRBJ1-6, with 7 bases fitting TRBD1. CDR1 is MNHNS, CDR2 SASEGT, per germline. The CDR3 totals 13 residues. V was pared by 10 bases and J by 8 bases, with 8 bases of the junction left unmatched. The CDR3 region has the DNA TGTGCCATCTCCCGGGACAGCTATTCACCCCTCCACTTT. Amino acids: CAISRDSYSPLHF.

The chain employs TRBV12-5 and TRBJ1-2; TRBD1 matches at 8 bases. The CDR3 spans 15 residues. Trimming removed 2 bases from V and 5 bases from J; junction bases left unmatched: 7. CDR1 and CDR2 (germline): LGHNT, FRNRAP. The CDR3 sequence: CASGLPRTGRYGYTF. The CDR3 nucleotides read TGTGCTAGTGGTTTGCCCCGGACAGGGAGGTATGGCTACACCTTC.

Here the CDR3 DNA reads TGCGCCAGCAGCCACCTCCCTTCGGGGACAGGGGTCCGTGAGCAGTTCTTC. Translation: CASSHLPSGTGVREQFF. The rearrangement links TRBV4-1 to TRBJ2-1; 10 nucleotides line up with TRBD1. The germline V gene has CDR1 MGHRA and CDR2 YSYEKL. The CDR3 is 17 residues long. V was clipped by 3 bases and J by 9 bases; unmatched bases: 14.

This chain joins TRBV28 and TRBJ2-5; 8 bases align to TRBD2. In germline, CDR1 is MDHEN, CDR2 SYDVKM. This CDR3 has 16 residues. J lost 0 bases, V lost 3 bases, and 6 bases had no gene match. The CDR3 nucleotides are TGTGCCAGCAGTTTCGGGAGGGCCTATAACCAAGAGACCCAGTACTTC. It is translated as CASSFGRAYNQETQYF.

The J gene is TRBJ1-5, the V gene TRBV6-4; D call uncertain. The CDR3 is 13 residues long. The germline V and J ends were trimmed by 4 bases and 3 bases, with 7 bases remaining between them. Germline V gene data show CDR1 as MRHNA and CDR2 as SNTAGT. The CDR3 region is CASSVVVNQPQHF. The CDR3 region has the DNA TGTGCCAGCAGTGTCGTCGTCAATCAGCCCCAGCATTTT.

This chain links TRBV5-6 with TRBJ2-3; 12 bases agree with TRBD2. The junction had 10 bases not matched to a gene; V was cut back by 4 bases and J by 7 bases. CDR3 length equals 16 residues. Germline V gives CDR1 SGHDT, CDR2 YYEEEE. The CDR3 DNA follows: TGTGCCAGCAGCGCCGGACTAGCGGGAATTGGGTATACGCAGTATTTT. It specifies CASSAGLAGIGYTQYF.

The chain employs TRBV19 and TRBJ2-2; the match to TRBD2 covers 12 bases. Germline V gives CDR1 LNHDA, CDR2 SQIVND (reference sequence). The CDR3 runs 16 residues. Germline trimming cut 5 bases from V and 5 bases from J; bases unmatched to any gene: 6. CDR3 in amino acids: CASSGTSGPPTGELFF. The DNA for the CDR3 is TGTGCCAGTAGTGGGACTAGCGGGCCTCCTACCGGGGAGCTGTTTTTT.

The rearrangement links TRBV5-1 to TRBJ2-5; D is possibly TRBD2 (6 bases). The CDR3 loop spans 14 amino acids. V dropped 4 bases and J dropped 3 bases, with 13 bases sitting between them. The V gene's germline CDR1 is SGHRS and CDR2 YFSETQ. The CDR3 bases are TGCGCCAGCAGCCCACGGGACTGGGAAGAGACCCAGTACTTC. Its protein product is CASSPRDWEETQYF. Using reference TRBV5-1 and TRBJ2-5 for the parts outside the CDR3, the full variable domain is KAGVTQTPRYLIKTRGQQVTLSCSPISGHRSVSWYQQTPGQGLQFLFEYFSETQRNKGNFPGRFSGRQFSNSRSEMNVSTLELGDSALYLCASSPRDWEETQYFGPGTRLLVL.

The rearrangement joins TRBV6-1 to TRBJ1-5; D remains unclear. There are 15 residues in the CDR3. V was shortened by 9 bases and J by 3 bases, with 18 bases between the two germline ends. Looked up from germline, CDR1 is MNHNS and CDR2 is SASEGT. CDR3 protein: CASCLGPRDNQPQHF. The CDR3, as DNA: TGTGCCAGTTGTTTGGGTCCCCGGGACAATCAGCCCCAGCATTTT.

The rearrangement joins TRBV2 to TRBJ1-4; D is perhaps TRBD1 (5 bases). The CDR3 consists of 13 residues. Looked up from germline, CDR1 is SNHLY and CDR2 is FYNNEI. V was cut by 7 bases and J by 8 bases, with 14 bases left in between. CDR3 bases: TGTGCCAGCAATGGGGGAGGGTTGGAAAAACTGTTTTTT. Its protein is CASNGGGLEKLFF.

This rearrangement joins TRBV10-3 to TRBJ2-7; D remains unclear. The CDR3 has 13 residues. CDR1 ENHRY and CDR2 SYGVKD come from the germline V gene. The V end lost 3 bases, the J end lost 2 bases, and 8 bases lay between the germline ends. This chain's CDR3 is CAISDDTTYEQYF. CDR3 nucleotide sequence: TGTGCCATCAGTGATGACACCACCTACGAGCAGTACTTC.

As for this clone: Mismatch with germline at one junction end may stem from a read error. The rearrangement links TRBV7-9 to TRBJ2-3; TRBD2 aligns across 12 bases. Germline CDR1 reads SEHNR; CDR2 reads FQNEAQ (reference sequence). The CDR3 is made up of 13 amino acids. This chain's CDR3 is CASSLAKGLAGVF. The CDR3 nucleotides read TGTGCCAGCAGCTTAGCGAAGGGACTAGCGGGCGTATTT.

This chain connects TRBV4-3 to TRBJ2-7, with D hard to call. The CDR3 sequence is 14 residues long. The germline V gene encodes CDR1 LGHNA and CDR2 YSLEER. Trimming removed 0 bases from V and 3 bases from J, with 9 bases in between. This chain's CDR3 is CASSQDLSNYEQYF. The DNA of the CDR3 is TGCGCCAGCAGCCAAGATTTGTCTAACTACGAGCAGTACTTC.

This chain connects TRBV29-1 to TRBJ2-2; 7 bases match TRBD1. After removal of 1 base from V and 5 bases from J, the junction contained 4 bases not matched to a gene. CDR1 SQVTM and CDR2 ANQGSEA come from the germline V gene. The CDR3 is 14 residues long. The CDR3 loop reads CSVEALQGTGELFF. The DNA of the CDR3 is TGCAGCGTTGAAGCCTTACAGGGGACCGGGGAGCTGTTTTTT.

This clone was seen a handful of times. The chain couples TRBV18 to TRBJ1-1; no definite D call. The CDR3 totals 15 residues. Germline-derived CDR1 and CDR2 are KGHSH and LQKENI. The ends were cut back, 2 bases at V and 4 bases at J, with 14 bases in the middle. CDR3 in amino acids: CASSPTKQGGTEAFF. The CDR3 nucleotides are TGTGCCAGCTCACCAACCAAACAAGGAGGCACTGAAGCTTTCTTT.

This clone was seen just once. The V call is TRBV30, the J call TRBJ2-2, with no clear D. V dropped 0 bases and J dropped 7 bases, with 3 bases sitting between them. CDR3 size: 11 residues. Germline V gives CDR1 GTSNPN, CDR2 SVGIG (reference sequence). Written as DNA, the CDR3 is TGTGCCTGGAGTGTACACGGGGAGCTGTTTTTT. Its translation: CAWSVHGELFF.

V is TRBV28 and J is TRBJ2-7; 10 bases align to TRBD1. Trimming removed 5 bases from V and 3 bases from J; junction bases left unmatched: 4. Germline CDR1 is MDHEN and CDR2 is SYDVKM. This CDR3 contains 14 residues. CDR3 loop: CASSPGQGIYEQYF. CDR3 nucleotide sequence: TGTGCCAGCAGTCCGGGACAGGGGATCTACGAGCAGTACTTC.